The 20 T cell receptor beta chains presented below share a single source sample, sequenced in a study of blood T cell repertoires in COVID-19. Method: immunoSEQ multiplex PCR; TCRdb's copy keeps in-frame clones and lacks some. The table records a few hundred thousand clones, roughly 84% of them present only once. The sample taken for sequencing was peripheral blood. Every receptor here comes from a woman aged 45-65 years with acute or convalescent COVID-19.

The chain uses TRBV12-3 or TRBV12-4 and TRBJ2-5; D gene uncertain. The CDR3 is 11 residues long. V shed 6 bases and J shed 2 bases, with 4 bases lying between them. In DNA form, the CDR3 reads TGTGCCAGCAGGGAGCAAGAGACCCAGTACTTC. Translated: CASREQETQYF.

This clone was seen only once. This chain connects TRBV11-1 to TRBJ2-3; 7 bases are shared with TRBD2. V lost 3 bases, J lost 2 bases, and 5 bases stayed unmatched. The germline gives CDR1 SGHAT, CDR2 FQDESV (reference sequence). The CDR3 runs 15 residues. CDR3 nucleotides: TGTGCCAGCAGCTTGCGGCTAGCGGACACAGATACGCAGTATTTT. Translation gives CASSLRLADTDTQYF.

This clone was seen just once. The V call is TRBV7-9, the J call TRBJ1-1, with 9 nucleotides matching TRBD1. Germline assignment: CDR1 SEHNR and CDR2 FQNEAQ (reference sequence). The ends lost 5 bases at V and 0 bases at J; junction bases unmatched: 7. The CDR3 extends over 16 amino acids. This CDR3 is CASSEGTGSVNTEAFF. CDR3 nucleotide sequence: TGTGCCAGCAGCGAGGGGACAGGGTCTGTGAACACTGAAGCTTTCTTT.

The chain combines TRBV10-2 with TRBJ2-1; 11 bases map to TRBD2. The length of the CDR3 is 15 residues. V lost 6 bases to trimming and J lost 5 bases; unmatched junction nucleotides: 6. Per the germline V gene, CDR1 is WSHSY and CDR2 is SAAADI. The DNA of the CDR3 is TGCGCCAGCAGATCCTCGACTAGCGGGAACAATGAGCAGTTCTTC. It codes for CASRSSTSGNNEQFF.

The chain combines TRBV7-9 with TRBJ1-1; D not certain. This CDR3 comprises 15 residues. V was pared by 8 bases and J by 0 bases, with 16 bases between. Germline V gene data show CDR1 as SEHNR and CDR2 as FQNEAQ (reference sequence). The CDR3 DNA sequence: TGTGCCAGCGCTATCGGGCAGACTATGAACACTGAAGCTTTCTTT. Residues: CASAIGQTMNTEAFF.

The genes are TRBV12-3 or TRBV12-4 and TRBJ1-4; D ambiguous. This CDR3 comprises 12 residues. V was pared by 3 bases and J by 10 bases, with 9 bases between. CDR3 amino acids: CASSLRKLKLFF. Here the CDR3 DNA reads TGTGCCAGCAGTTTGAGAAAGTTAAAACTGTTTTTT.

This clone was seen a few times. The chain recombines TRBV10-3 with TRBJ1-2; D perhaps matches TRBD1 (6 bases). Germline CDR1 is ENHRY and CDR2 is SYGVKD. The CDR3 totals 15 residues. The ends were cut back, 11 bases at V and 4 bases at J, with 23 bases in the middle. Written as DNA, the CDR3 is TGTGCCTCCGACGGGGATAAGGAAGGGGGCTATGGCTACACCTTC. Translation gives CASDGDKEGGYGYTF.

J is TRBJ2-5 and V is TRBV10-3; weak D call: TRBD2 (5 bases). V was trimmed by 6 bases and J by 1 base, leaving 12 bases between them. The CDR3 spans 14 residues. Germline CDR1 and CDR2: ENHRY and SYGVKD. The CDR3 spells CAIRDLAAQETQYF. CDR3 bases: TGTGCCATCAGGGACTTAGCAGCCCAAGAGACCCAGTACTTC.

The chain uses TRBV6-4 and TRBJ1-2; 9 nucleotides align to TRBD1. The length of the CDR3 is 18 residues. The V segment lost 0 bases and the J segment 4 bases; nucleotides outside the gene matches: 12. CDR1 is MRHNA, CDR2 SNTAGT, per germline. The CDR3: CASSDSGYGTGTSYGYTF. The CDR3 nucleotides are TGTGCCAGCAGTGACTCGGGATACGGGACAGGGACCTCCTATGGCTACACCTTC.

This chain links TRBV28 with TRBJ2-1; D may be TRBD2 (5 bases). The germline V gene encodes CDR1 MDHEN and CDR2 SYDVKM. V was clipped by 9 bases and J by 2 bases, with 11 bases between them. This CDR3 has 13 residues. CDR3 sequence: CASERVPYNEQFF. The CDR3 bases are TGTGCCAGTGAGAGGGTCCCCTACAATGAGCAGTTCTTC.

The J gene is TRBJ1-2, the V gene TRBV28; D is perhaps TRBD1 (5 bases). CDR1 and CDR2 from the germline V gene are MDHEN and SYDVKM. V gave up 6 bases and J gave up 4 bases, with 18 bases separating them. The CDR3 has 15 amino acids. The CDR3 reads CASSLGGGDGYGYTF. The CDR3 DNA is TGTGCCAGCAGCCTGGGGGGGGGTGACGGCTATGGCTACACCTTC.

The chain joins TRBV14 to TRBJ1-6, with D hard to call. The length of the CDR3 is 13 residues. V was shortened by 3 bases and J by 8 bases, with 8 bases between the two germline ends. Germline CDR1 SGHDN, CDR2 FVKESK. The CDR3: CASSQRADSPLHF. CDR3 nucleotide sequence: TGTGCCAGCAGCCAGAGAGCGGATTCACCCCTCCACTTT.

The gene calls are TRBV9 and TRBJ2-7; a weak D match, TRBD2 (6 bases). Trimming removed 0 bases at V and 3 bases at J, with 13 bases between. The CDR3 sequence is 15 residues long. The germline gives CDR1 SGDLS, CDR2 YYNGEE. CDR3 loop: CASSVGLGSIYEQYF. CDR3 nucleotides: TGTGCCAGCAGCGTAGGACTAGGATCCATCTACGAGCAGTACTTC.

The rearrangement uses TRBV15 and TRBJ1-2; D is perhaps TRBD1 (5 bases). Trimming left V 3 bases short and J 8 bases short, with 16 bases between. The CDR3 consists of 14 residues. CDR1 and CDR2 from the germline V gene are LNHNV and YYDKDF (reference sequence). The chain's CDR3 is CATSRRGDFPGYTF. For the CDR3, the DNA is TGTGCCACCAGCAGGCGGGGGGACTTTCCCGGCTACACCTTC.

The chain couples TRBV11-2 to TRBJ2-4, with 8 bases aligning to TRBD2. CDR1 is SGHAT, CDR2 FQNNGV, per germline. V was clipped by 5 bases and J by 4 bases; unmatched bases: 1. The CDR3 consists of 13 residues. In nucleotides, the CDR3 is TGTGCCAGCAGCCCGGGAGGGAAAAACATTCAGTACTTC. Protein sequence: CASSPGGKNIQYF.

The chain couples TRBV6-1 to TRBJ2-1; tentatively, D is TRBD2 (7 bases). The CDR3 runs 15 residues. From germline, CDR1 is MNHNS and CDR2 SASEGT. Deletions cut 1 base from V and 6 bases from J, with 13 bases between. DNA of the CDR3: TGTGCCAGCAGTGAAGGGGGGGGCGGAGGCAATGAGCAGTTCTTC. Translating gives CASSEGGGGGNEQFF.

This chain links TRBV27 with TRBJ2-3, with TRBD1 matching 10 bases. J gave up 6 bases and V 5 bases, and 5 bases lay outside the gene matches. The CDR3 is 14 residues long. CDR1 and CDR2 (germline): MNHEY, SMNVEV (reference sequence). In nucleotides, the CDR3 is TGTGCCAGCAGTCTGGACAGGGGGGGGGATACGCAGTATTTT. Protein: CASSLDRGGDTQYF.

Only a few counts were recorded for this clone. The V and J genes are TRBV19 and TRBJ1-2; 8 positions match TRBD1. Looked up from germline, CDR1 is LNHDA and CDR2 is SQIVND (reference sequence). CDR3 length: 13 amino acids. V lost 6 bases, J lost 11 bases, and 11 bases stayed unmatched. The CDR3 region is CASRARQGSYYTF. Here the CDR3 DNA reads TGTGCCAGTAGGGCTAGACAGGGGAGCTATTACACCTTC.

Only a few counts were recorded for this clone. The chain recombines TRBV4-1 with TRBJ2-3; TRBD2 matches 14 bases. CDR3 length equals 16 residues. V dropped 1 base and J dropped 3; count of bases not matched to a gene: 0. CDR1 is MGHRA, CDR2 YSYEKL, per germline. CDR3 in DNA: TGCGCCAGCAGCCAAGGGACTAGCGGGAGGACAGATACGCAGTATTTT. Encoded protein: CASSQGTSGRTDTQYF.

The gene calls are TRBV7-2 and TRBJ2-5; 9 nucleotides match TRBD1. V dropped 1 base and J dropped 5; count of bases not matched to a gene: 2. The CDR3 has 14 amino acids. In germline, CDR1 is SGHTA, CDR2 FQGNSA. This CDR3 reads CASSLETGGETQYF. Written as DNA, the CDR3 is TGTGCCAGCAGCTTAGAGACAGGGGGGGAGACCCAGTACTTC. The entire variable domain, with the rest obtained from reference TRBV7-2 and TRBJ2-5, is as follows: GAGVSQSPSNKVTEKGKDVELRCDPISGHTALYWYRQSLGQGLEFLIYFQGNSAPDKSGLPSDRFSAERTGGSVSTLTIQRTQQEDSAVYLCASSLETGGETQYFGPGTRLLVL.